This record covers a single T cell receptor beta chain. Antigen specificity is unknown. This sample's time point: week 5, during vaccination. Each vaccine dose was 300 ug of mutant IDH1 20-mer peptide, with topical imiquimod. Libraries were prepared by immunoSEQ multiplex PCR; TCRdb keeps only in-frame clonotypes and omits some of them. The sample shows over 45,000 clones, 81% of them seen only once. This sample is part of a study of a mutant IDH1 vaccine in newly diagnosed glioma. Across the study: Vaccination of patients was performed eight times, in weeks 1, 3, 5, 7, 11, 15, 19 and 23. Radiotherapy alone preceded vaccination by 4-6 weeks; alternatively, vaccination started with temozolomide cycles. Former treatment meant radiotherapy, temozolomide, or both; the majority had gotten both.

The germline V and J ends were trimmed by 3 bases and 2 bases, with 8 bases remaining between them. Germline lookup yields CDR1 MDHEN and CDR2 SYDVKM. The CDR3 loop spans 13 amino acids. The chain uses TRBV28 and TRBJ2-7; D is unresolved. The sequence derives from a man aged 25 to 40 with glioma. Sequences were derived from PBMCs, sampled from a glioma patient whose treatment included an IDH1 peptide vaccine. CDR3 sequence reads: CASSFGDTYEQYF. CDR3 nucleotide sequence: TGTGCCAGCAGTTTTGGAGACACCTACGAGCAGTACTTC.